The 8 T cell receptor beta chains presented below share a single source sample, sequenced in a study of blood T cells in healthy people across ages. A J-beta primer mix and a sample-barcoded 5' primer were used in a second PCR of roughly 6 to 11 cycles. One entry per CDR3 protein results from TCRdb running MiXCR on the 5' RACE reads. The sample contains about 1.6 million distinct CDR3 sequences, about 35% of which appear only once. Sequenced: blood. The receptor set was obtained from a woman aged 25 to 45 in good health.

This clonotype was picked up a small number of times. The V call is TRBV14, the J call TRBJ1-1, with 8 bases aligning to TRBD1. Per the germline V gene, CDR1 is SGHDN and CDR2 is FVKESK. CDR3 length equals 13 residues. V shed 5 bases and J 7 bases; nucleotides not matched to a gene: 6. CDR3 DNA: TGTGCCAGCAGCAGACAGGGGCAGAATGAAGCTTTCTTT. Translating it yields CASSRQGQNEAFF.

The DNA of the CDR3 is TGTGCCAGCATAGGCCCCGGGAGGGCCGGGAGGGAGACCCAGTACTTC. Translation gives CASIGPGRAGRETQYF. V and J are TRBV6-5 and TRBJ2-5; 8 nucleotides align to TRBD2. Germline values: CDR1 MNHEY, CDR2 SVGAGI. Trimming took 7 bases from V and 5 from J; bases not matched to a gene: 15. This CDR3 comprises 16 residues.

This clonotype has a single count. It may be a read error: a sequence one base away is much more abundant. This sequence joins TRBV5-1 and TRBJ2-1; D is unclear. Per germline, CDR1 SGHRS and CDR2 YFSETQ. This CDR3 spans 13 amino acids. CDR3 DNA sequence: TGCGCCAGCAGCTGGAGTACCTACGATGAGCGGTTCTTC. It codes for CASSWSTYDERFF. The complete variable domain, with remaining parts taken from reference TRBV5-1 and TRBJ2-1, reads KAGVTQTPRYLIKTRGQQVTLSCSPISGHRSVSWYQQTPGQGLQFLFEYFSETQRNKGNFPGRFSGRQFSNSRSEMNVSTLELGDSALYLCASSWSTYDERFFGPGTRLTVL.

The chain recombines TRBV20-1 with TRBJ1-4; no firm D call. Germline V gives CDR1 DFQATT, CDR2 SNEGSKA (reference sequence). Between the trimmed V and J ends, which lost 6 bases and 5 bases, there was a span of 10 bases. This CDR3 has 12 amino acids. The CDR3 protein is CSAPLRNEKLFF. The DNA for the CDR3 is TGCAGTGCCCCCCTACGAAATGAAAAACTGTTTTTT.

The CDR3 is CASSVKGGRGYTF. Here the CDR3 DNA reads TGTGCCAGCAGCGTAAAGGGTGGAAGAGGCTACACCTTC. The chain combines TRBV13 with TRBJ1-2, with no clear D. The germline CDR1 and CDR2 sequences are PRHDT and FYEKMQ (reference sequence). CDR3 length: 13 amino acids. The germline V and J ends were trimmed by 5 bases and 8 bases, with 15 bases remaining between them.

Concerning this clonotype: Sequence at one end of the junction differs from germline and may be a read error. The V and J genes are TRBV3-1 and TRBJ2-1; D not certain. The CDR3 has 12 residues. Germline V gene lookup returns CDR1 LGHDT and CDR2 YNNKEL (reference sequence). The CDR3 region is CTSSQFIYEQFF. The CDR3, as DNA: TGTACCAGCAGCCAGTTTATCTATGAGCAGTTCTTC.

The chain carries TRBV7-3 and TRBJ2-3; TRBD2 matches 8 bases. Germline assignment: CDR1 SGHTA and CDR2 FQGTGA. The V and J ends lost 5 bases and 2 bases, in that order; junction bases with no gene match: 6. There are 15 residues in the CDR3. The CDR3 loop is CASSRLALNTDTQYF. The CDR3 DNA follows: TGTGCCAGCAGCCGACTAGCGCTGAACACAGATACGCAGTATTTT.

The chain carries TRBV28 and TRBJ2-7, with 8 bases matching TRBD2. CDR3 size: 15 residues. Germline-derived CDR1 and CDR2 are MDHEN and SYDVKM. V trimming: 8 bases; J trimming: 0 bases; junction bases outside the gene matches: 9. CDR3 coding DNA: TGTGCCAGCCTGCGAGCGGGGGCCAGCTCCTACGAGCAGTACTTC. Its protein is CASLRAGASSYEQYF.